The rows below give T cell receptor beta chains drawn from one sample of a study of blood T cell repertoires in COVID-19. Generated by immunoSEQ multiplex PCR, the TCRdb table keeps only in-frame clones and is missing some. The sample lists about 150,000 clones, 90% occurring once. The specimen was peripheral blood. These receptors were obtained from a man aged 50-60 years with acute or convalescent COVID-19. Each CDR3 is given with its conserved first and last residue. The D gene is left open where the match is weak.

>NA|TRBJ2-7|TRBV10-3
CAISVGGIYEQYF
TGTGCCATCAGTGTTGGGGGCATCTACGAGCAGTACTTC
>NA|TRBJ1-2|TRBV9
CASQTGPNYGYTF
TGTGCCAGCCAGACAGGCCCAAACTATGGCTACACCTTC
>TRBD1|TRBJ1-2|TRBV28
CASRKGQGLGGYTF
TGTGCCAGCAGGAAGGGACAGGGATTAGGCGGCTACACCTTC
>NA|TRBJ2-7|TRBV29-1
CSVSGGRDEQYF
TGCAGCGTTTCAGGAGGGCGGGACGAGCAGTACTTC
>NA|TRBJ1-2|TRBV27
CASRPDRNYGYTF
TGTGCCAGCAGGCCCGACAGGAACTATGGCTACACCTTC
>TRBD1|TRBJ2-2|TRBV7-9
CAITGTANTGELFF
TGTGCCATCACCGGGACAGCGAACACCGGGGAGCTGTTTTTT
>NA|TRBJ2-5|TRBV7-3
CASSPTGTLFGETQYF
TGTGCCAGCAGCCCTACCGGGACTCTGTTTGGGGAGACCCAGTACTTC
>NA|TRBJ1-6|TRBV12-3/TRBV12-4
CASRPLGNSPLHF
TGTGCCAGCAGGCCGCTCGGTAATTCACCCCTCCACTTT
>TRBD1|TRBJ2-7|TRBV4-1
CASSQRDRVHEQYF
TGCGCCAGCAGCCAAAGAGACAGGGTCCACGAGCAGTACTTC
>NA|TRBJ2-3|TRBV5-1
CASSLGQSTDTQYF
TGCGCCAGCAGCTTGGGACAGAGTACAGATACGCAGTATTTT
>NA|TRBJ2-5|TRBV9
CASSVGQKIQETQYF
TGTGCCAGCAGCGTAGGGCAAAAAATCCAAGAGACCCAGTACTTC
>NA|TRBJ2-5|TRBV14
CASSQRRSDVETQYF
TGTGCCAGCAGCCAAAGGAGGTCTGATGTGGAGACCCAGTACTTC
>TRBD1|TRBJ1-1|TRBV14
CASSLIRDSVFLIF
TGTGCCAGCAGTCTTATCCGGGACAGCGTGTTCTTAATCTTT
>NA|TRBJ1-2|TRBV5-6
CASSLLQPPGGYTF
TGTGCCAGCAGCTTGTTGCAGCCCCCGGGTGGCTACACCTTC
>NA|TRBJ2-3|TRBV7-9
CASSLIGDSRRTDTQYF
TGTGCCAGCAGCTTAATTGGAGACTCGCGGAGAACAGATACGCAGTATTTT
>TRBD1|TRBJ1-2|TRBV30
CAWSLDRGRFGYTF
TGTGCCTGGAGTTTGGACAGGGGGCGGTTTGGCTACACCTTC